The 23 T cell receptor beta chains in this list originate from one sample, sequenced in a study of blood T cells in healthy people across ages (dated by TCRdb to 2014 to 2015). Libraries were prepared through 5' RACE. The second PCR ran for roughly 7 to 11 cycles and used a J-beta primer mix along with a sample-barcoded 5' primer. The public reads were reanalyzed by TCRdb: fastp trimming at Q25, MiXCR alignment, in-frame beta chains only. Rows are combined by CDR3 protein, so each entry shows the most common genes and DNA. Across this sample there are roughly 1.9 million distinct CDR3 sequences, with about 39% seen only once. Under 30% of the sample goes to the ten largest clones. The specimen was blood. The source of these receptors is a human donor in good health.

V is TRBV12-3 or TRBV12-4 and J is TRBJ2-7, with 12 bases aligning to TRBD1. Trimming at V came to 6 bases and at J to 5 bases, leaving 8 bases not matched to a gene. The CDR3 extends over 15 amino acids. CDR3 residues: CASSPRGTGGDEQYF. The CDR3 coding sequence is TGTGCCAGCAGCCCACGGGGGACAGGGGGCGACGAGCAGTACTTC.

The chain couples TRBV25-1 to TRBJ2-1; D call uncertain. This CDR3 has 17 amino acids. V was cut by 1 base and J by 5 bases, with 18 bases left in between. Germline CDR1 is MGHDK and CDR2 is SYGVNS. The CDR3 nucleotides read TGTGCCAGCAGTGAATTTCTACGGACCCCAAGTAACAATGAGCAGTTCTTC. Translating gives CASSEFLRTPSNNEQFF.

This clonotype showed up just a few times. The chain carries TRBV4-3 and TRBJ2-5; 11 bases line up with TRBD2. The ends lost 0 bases at V and 7 bases at J; junction bases unmatched: 4. The CDR3 spans 15 residues. Germline values: CDR1 LGHNA, CDR2 YSLEER. CDR3 DNA sequence: TGCGCCAGCAGCCAAGAGACTAGCGGGGTCGCGACCCAGTACTTC. Amino acids: CASSQETSGVATQYF.

CDR3 in amino acids: CASSQIQGLRLDEQFF. Here the CDR3 DNA reads TGTGCCAGCAGCCAGATACAGGGTCTTAGGTTGGATGAGCAGTTCTTC. The genes are TRBV3-1 and TRBJ2-1; D perhaps matches TRBD1 (6 bases). CDR1 LGHDT and CDR2 YNNKEL come from the germline V gene (reference sequence). The CDR3 is made up of 16 amino acids. Trimming pared 3 bases from V and 8 bases from J, leaving 20 bases between.

This clonotype was seen a handful of times. This rearrangement joins TRBV4-2 to TRBJ2-6, with TRBD1 matching 9 bases. Looked up from germline, CDR1 is LGHNA and CDR2 is YNFKEQ. There are 19 residues in the CDR3. V trimming: 5 bases; J trimming: 2 bases; junction bases outside the gene matches: 13. CDR3: CASSRDALQGAAGANVLTF. CDR3 DNA sequence: TGTGCCAGCAGCAGGGATGCTTTACAGGGGGCGGCTGGGGCCAACGTCCTGACTTTC.

The chain has TRBV12-3 or TRBV12-4 and TRBJ2-7, with D perhaps matching TRBD1 (5 bases). V dropped 6 bases and J dropped 2 bases, with 26 bases sitting between them. This CDR3 has 18 amino acids. This CDR3 is CASSFDSLHPERPYEQYF. The CDR3 coding sequence is TGTGCCAGCAGCTTCGACAGCCTACATCCGGAACGACCCTACGAGCAGTACTTC.

The chain joins TRBV6-1 to TRBJ2-2; 8 bases align to TRBD2. The ends lost 6 bases at V and 8 bases at J; junction bases unmatched: 17. The CDR3 has 17 amino acids. CDR1 MNHNS and CDR2 SASEGT come from the germline V gene. For the CDR3, the DNA is TGTGCCAGCAGAACCTTCGGAGTAGCGGGGCCCCAGGGGGAGCTGTTTTTT. Its protein is CASRTFGVAGPQGELFF.

The chain recombines TRBV7-6 with TRBJ2-7; possible D gene TRBD2, 5 bases. The tail of the sequence fits TRBJ2-5 better, so the J call may be wrong. The CDR3 length is 18 residues. CDR1 is SGHVS, CDR2 FNYEAQ, per germline. The CDR3 bases are TGTGCCAGCAGCTTGGAAGTTGTGGCGGGCGATCTTAAAGAGACCCAGTACTTC. Residues: CASSLEVVAGDLKETQYF.

The rearrangement joins TRBV11-3 to TRBJ1-1, with D hard to call. This CDR3 has 16 amino acids. CDR1 is SGHNT, CDR2 YENEEA, per germline. V lost 3 bases, J lost 1 base, and 15 bases lay in between. The CDR3 DNA reads TGTGCCAGCAGCTTGGGGTGGCCATCGCGGAACACTGAAGCTTTCTTT. Amino acid sequence: CASSLGWPSRNTEAFF. The whole variable domain, filled in from reference TRBV11-3 and TRBJ1-1, reads EAGVVQSPRYKIIEKKQPVAFWCNPISGHNTLYWYLQNLGQGPELLIRYENEEAVDDSQLPKDRFSAERLKGVDSTLKIQPAELGDSAVYLCASSLGWPSRNTEAFFGQGTRLTVV.

In its sample, this clonotype was seen a few times. This chain joins TRBV7-2 and TRBJ2-1; 9 positions match TRBD2. J lost 7 bases, V lost 6 bases, and 13 bases had no gene match. Germline-derived CDR1 and CDR2 are SGHTA and FQGNSA. The CDR3 runs 16 residues. CDR3: CASSDRGGGARNEQFF. The CDR3 DNA sequence: TGTGCCAGCAGTGACCGCGGCGGGGGGGCCAGAAATGAGCAGTTCTTC.

The sample holds a few counts of this clonotype. The rearrangement joins TRBV4-1 to TRBJ2-3, with D hard to call. Germline V gives CDR1 MGHRA, CDR2 YSYEKL. This CDR3 is built from 13 residues. The V and J ends lost 0 bases and 8 bases respectively, with 9 bases between them. The CDR3 here is CASSQDVGLTQYF. The CDR3 DNA sequence: TGCGCCAGCAGCCAAGATGTGGGCCTTACGCAGTATTTT.

V usage is TRBV5-4 and J usage is TRBJ2-3; 8 positions match TRBD1. Germline V CDR1 and CDR2: SGHNT, YYREEE (reference sequence). The CDR3 is 14 amino acids. Losses at the gene ends were 4 bases for V and 4 bases for J; bases not matched to a gene: 5. The CDR3 DNA is TGTGCCAGCAGCATCGACAGGGGACCAGATACGCAGTATTTT. Its protein product is CASSIDRGPDTQYF.

The chain has TRBV5-1 and TRBJ2-1; TRBD2 matches at 8 bases. The CDR3 spans 15 residues. The trim removed 3 bases at V and 9 bases at J, leaving 11 bases unmatched. CDR1 SGHRS and CDR2 YFSETQ come from the germline V gene. The CDR3 reads CASSWKGSGGGEQFF. DNA of the CDR3: TGCGCCAGCAGCTGGAAAGGGAGCGGGGGCGGTGAGCAGTTCTTC.

The chain combines TRBV12-3 or TRBV12-4 with TRBJ1-2; weak D call: TRBD1 (5 bases). V was clipped by 2 bases and J by 8 bases, with 18 bases between them. The CDR3 consists of 15 residues. CDR3 bases: TGTGCCAGCAGTTTAAGCTTGGGGGGAATTAGCGGCTACACCTTC. Translation gives CASSLSLGGISGYTF.

The chain uses TRBV6-5 and TRBJ2-1, with D perhaps matching TRBD2 (6 bases). V lost 2 bases and J lost 3, with 8 bases in between. The CDR3 consists of 14 residues. The germline V gene encodes CDR1 MNHEY and CDR2 SVGAGI. The CDR3 sequence is CASSYGGYYNEQFF. The CDR3 DNA sequence: TGTGCCAGCAGTTACGGGGGGTACTACAATGAGCAGTTCTTC.

This sequence joins TRBV29-1 and TRBJ1-1; maybe TRBD1 (5 bases). The CDR3 consists of 12 residues. V lost 4 bases and J 6 bases, leaving 12 bases between the germline ends. CDR1 is SQVTM and CDR2 is ANQGSEA in the germline V gene. The CDR3 nucleotides read TGCAGCGTTGGTGGGGGTACCTCTGAAGCTTTCTTT. This gives the protein CSVGGGTSEAFF.

The J gene is TRBJ2-3, the V gene TRBV15; no reliable D call. Germline CDR1 is LNHNV and CDR2 is YYDKDF (reference sequence). The CDR3 consists of 16 residues. Trimming cost V 0 bases and J 4 bases, with 14 bases left between them. CDR3 residues: CATSRDDFSRADTQYF. CDR3 nucleotide sequence: TGTGCCACCAGCAGAGATGACTTTTCCCGGGCAGATACGCAGTATTTT.

Points on this clonotype: One end of the junction does not line up with germline, which may come from a read error. The rearrangement links TRBV11-2 to TRBJ2-4; the D gene could be TRBD1 or TRBD2 (5 bases each). The CDR3 loop spans 15 amino acids. Germline-derived CDR1 and CDR2 are SGHAT and FQNNGV. The CDR3 DNA sequence: TGCGCCAGCAGCTCAACGAGGCGGGCAGGGTTTGAGCAGTACTTC. Its protein is CASSSTRRAGFEQYF.

CDR3 in DNA: TGCAGTGCTAGGTCTGGGGGTGCAGATACGCAGTATTTT. Its protein is CSARSGGADTQYF. The chain employs TRBV20-1 and TRBJ2-3; D may be TRBD1 or TRBD2 (5 bases each). CDR1 is DFQATT, CDR2 SNEGSKA, per germline (reference sequence). The germline V and J ends were trimmed by 3 bases and 4 bases, with 11 bases remaining between them. CDR3 length: 13 amino acids.

The CDR3 DNA reads TGTGCCAGCGGTCCTAAGGGCGGTACATTGGGCAATGAGCAGTTCTTC. This translates into CASGPKGGTLGNEQFF. This chain connects TRBV11-2 to TRBJ2-1; the D is unclear. Trimming removed 8 bases from V and 6 bases from J, with 23 bases in between. CDR1 is SGHAT, CDR2 FQNNGV, per germline. The CDR3 runs to 16 residues.

The rearrangement joins TRBV12-3 or TRBV12-4 to TRBJ2-5; D not resolved. V was clipped by 6 bases and J by 5 bases, with 13 bases between them. The CDR3 is made up of 13 amino acids. The DNA of the CDR3 is TGTGCCAGCAGCCGTCCCAACGAGGAGACCCAGTACTTC. It codes for CASSRPNEETQYF.

The gene calls are TRBV4-2 and TRBJ1-1; D possibly corresponds to TRBD1 (5 bases). Germline values: CDR1 LGHNA, CDR2 YNFKEQ. The CDR3 length is 14 residues. Trimming removed 4 bases from V and 2 bases from J, with 11 bases in between. For the CDR3, the DNA is TGTGCCAGCAGCCCAGGGTTCGATAACACTGAAGCTTTCTTT. Its translation is CASSPGFDNTEAFF.

The V and J genes are TRBV29-1 and TRBJ1-1, with D maybe TRBD1 (6 bases). V shed 6 bases and J shed 4 bases, with 18 bases lying between them. The CDR3 sequence is 14 residues long. Germline-derived CDR1 and CDR2 are SQVTM and ANQGSEA. The CDR3 protein is CSVALGQITTEAFF. The DNA for the CDR3 is TGCAGCGTCGCCCTGGGACAAATCACCACTGAAGCTTTCTTT.